This is a list of T cell receptor beta chains from one sample in a study of T cell responses to AZD1222 COVID-19 vaccine. The table came from immunoSEQ multiplex PCR; TCRdb's copy has only in-frame clones and leaves some out. The sample records 90,000 to 150,000 clones, 80% to 90% being singletons. This specimen consisted of peripheral blood, obtained on day 0 of AZD1222 vaccination. The receptors here all came from an adult in good health. Each CDR3 is given with its conserved first and last residue. A D gene is named only where the DNA matches it firmly. Expanded clones are given a class, and other clones once, few, many or no size at all.

J: TRBJ1-2
V: TRBV7-3
D: -
size: once
CDR3: CASSPNPGQLQGYTF
DNA: TGTGCCAGCAGCCCGAACCCAGGACAGCTCCAAGGCTACACCTTC

J: TRBJ1-1
V: TRBV2
D: TRBD1
size: -
CDR3: CASSDPKRGTASTEAFF
DNA: TGTGCCAGCAGTGACCCAAAAAGGGGGACAGCGAGCACTGAAGCTTTCTTT

J: TRBJ2-1
V: TRBV15
D: -
size: -
CDR3: CATSRASQANEQFF
DNA: TGTGCCACCAGCAGAGCCTCCCAGGCTAATGAGCAGTTCTTC

J: TRBJ2-2
V: TRBV5-1
D: -
size: -
CDR3: CASSLPRAGPGELFF
DNA: TGCGCCAGCAGCTTGCCTCGGGCAGGGCCCGGGGAGCTGTTTTTT

J: TRBJ1-1
V: TRBV11-2
D: TRBD1
size: -
CDR3: CASSSQGERGAFF
DNA: TGTGCCAGCAGCTCGCAGGGGGAACGTGGAGCTTTCTTT

J: TRBJ2-1
V: TRBV13
D: -
size: -
CDR3: CASSFLTNQPPNSYNEQFF
DNA: TGTGCCAGCAGCTTTTTGACGAACCAGCCTCCAAACTCCTACAATGAGCAGTTCTTC

J: TRBJ1-5
V: TRBV23-1
D: -
size: -
CDR3: CASSQSPPRVPYSNQPQHF
DNA: TGCGCCAGCAGTCAATCCCCCCCCAGGGTGCCATATAGCAATCAGCCCCAGCATTTT

J: TRBJ1-3
V: TRBV9
D: TRBD1
size: -
CDR3: CASSVTGRGGNTIYF
DNA: TGTGCCAGCAGCGTGACAGGGAGGGGCGGAAACACCATATATTTT

J: TRBJ2-7
V: TRBV6-5
D: -
size: -
CDR3: CASSSPVQGRYEQYF
DNA: TGTGCCAGCAGTTCCCCCGTCCAGGGGCGCTACGAGCAGTACTTC

J: TRBJ2-1
V: TRBV11-2
D: TRBD2
size: -
CDR3: CASSPQGLSANEQFF
DNA: TGTGCCAGCAGCCCCCAGGGACTATCAGCCAATGAGCAGTTCTTC